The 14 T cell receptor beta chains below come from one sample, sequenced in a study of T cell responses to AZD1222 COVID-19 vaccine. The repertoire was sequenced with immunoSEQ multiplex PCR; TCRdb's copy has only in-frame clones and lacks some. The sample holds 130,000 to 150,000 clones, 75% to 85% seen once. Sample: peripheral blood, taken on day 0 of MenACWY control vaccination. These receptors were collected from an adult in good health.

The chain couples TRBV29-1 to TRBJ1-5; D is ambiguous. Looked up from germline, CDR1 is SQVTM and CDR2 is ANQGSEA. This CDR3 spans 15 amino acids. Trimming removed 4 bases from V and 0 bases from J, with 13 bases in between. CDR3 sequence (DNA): TGCAGCGTTGGATCCGAGACGTATAGCAATCAGCCCCAGCATTTT. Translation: CSVGSETYSNQPQHF.

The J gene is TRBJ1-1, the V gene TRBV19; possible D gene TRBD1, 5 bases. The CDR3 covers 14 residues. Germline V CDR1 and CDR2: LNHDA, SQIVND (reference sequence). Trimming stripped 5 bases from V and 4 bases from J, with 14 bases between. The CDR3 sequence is CASSVLRGTTEAFF. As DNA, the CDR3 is TGTGCCAGTAGTGTCCTCCGGGGGACCACTGAAGCTTTCTTT.

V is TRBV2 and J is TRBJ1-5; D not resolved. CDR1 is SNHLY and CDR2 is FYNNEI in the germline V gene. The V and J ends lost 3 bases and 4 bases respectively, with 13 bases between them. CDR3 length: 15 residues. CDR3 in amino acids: CASSERSFENQPQHF. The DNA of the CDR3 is TGTGCCAGCAGTGAGCGCAGTTTTGAGAATCAGCCCCAGCATTTT.

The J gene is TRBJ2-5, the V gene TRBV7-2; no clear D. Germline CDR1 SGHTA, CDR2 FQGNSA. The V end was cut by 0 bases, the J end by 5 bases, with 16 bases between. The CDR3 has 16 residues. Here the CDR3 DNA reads TGTGCCAGCAGCTTAGCTTCTGGGTTGGTTAGGGAGACCCAGTACTTC. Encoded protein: CASSLASGLVRETQYF. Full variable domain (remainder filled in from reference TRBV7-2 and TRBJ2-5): GAGVSQSPSNKVTEKGKDVELRCDPISGHTALYWYRQSLGQGLEFLIYFQGNSAPDKSGLPSDRFSAERTGGSVSTLTIQRTQQEDSAVYLCASSLASGLVRETQYFGPGTRLLVL.

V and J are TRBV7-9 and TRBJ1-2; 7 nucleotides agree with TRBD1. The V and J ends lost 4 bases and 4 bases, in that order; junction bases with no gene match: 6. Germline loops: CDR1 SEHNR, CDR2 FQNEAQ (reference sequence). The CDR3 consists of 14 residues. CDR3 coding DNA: TGTGCCAGCAGCTCCCACAGGGGTGGCTATGGCTACACCTTC. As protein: CASSSHRGGYGYTF.

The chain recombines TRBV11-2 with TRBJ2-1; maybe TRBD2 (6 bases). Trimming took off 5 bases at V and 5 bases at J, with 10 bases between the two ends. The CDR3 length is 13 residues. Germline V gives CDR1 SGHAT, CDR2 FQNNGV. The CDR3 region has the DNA TGTGCCAGCAGCACGGGGGTCAACAATGAGCAGTTCTTC. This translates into CASSTGVNNEQFF.

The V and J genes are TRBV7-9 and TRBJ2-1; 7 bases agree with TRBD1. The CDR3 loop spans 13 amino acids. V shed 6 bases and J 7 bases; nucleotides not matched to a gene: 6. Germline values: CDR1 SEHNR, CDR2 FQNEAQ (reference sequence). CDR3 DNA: TGTGCCAGCAGTCCTGACAGGGCGAATGAGCAGTTCTTC. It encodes CASSPDRANEQFF.

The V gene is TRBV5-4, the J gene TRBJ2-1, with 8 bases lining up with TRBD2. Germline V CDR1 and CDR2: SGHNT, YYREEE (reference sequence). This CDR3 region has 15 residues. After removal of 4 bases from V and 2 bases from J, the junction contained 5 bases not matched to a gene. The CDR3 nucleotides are TGTGCCAGCAGCATTAGCGGGGTGGCCTACAATGAGCAGTTCTTC. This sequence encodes CASSISGVAYNEQFF.

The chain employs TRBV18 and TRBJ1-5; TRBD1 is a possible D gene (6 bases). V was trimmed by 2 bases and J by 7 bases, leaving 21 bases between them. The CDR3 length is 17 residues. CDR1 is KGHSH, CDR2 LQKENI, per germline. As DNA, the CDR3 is TGTGCCAGCTCACCATTTGGGGGGGGCAGGGTGGACCAGCCCCAGCATTTT. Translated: CASSPFGGGRVDQPQHF.

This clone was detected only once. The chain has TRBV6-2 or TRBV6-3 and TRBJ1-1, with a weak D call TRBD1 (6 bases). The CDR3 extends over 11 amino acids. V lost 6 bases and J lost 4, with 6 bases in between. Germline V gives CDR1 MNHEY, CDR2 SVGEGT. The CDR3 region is CASSRGTEAFF. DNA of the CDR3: TGTGCCAGCAGCAGGGGCACTGAAGCTTTCTTT.

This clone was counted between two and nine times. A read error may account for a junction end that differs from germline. The CDR3 region is CAGSLLASREKLFF. The CDR3, as DNA: TGTGCCGGGAGCCTTCTCGCCTCGAGGGAAAAACTGTTTTTT. This chain joins TRBV30 and TRBJ1-4; D unresolved. CDR3 length: 14 amino acids. Germline V gene lookup returns CDR1 GTSNPN and CDR2 SVGIG (reference sequence).

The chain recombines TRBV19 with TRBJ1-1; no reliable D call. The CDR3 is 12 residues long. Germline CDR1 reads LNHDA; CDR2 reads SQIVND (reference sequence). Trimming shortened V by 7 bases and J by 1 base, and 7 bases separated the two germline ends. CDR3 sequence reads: CASKEQNTEAFF. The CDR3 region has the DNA TGTGCCAGTAAAGAACAGAACACTGAAGCTTTCTTT.

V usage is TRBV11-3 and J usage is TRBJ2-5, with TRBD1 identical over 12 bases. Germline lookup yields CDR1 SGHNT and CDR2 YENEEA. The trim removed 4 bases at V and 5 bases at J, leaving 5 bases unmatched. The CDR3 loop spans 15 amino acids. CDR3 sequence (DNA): TGTGCCAGCAGCTCTGGGACAGGGGGCTTTGAGACCCAGTACTTC. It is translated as CASSSGTGGFETQYF. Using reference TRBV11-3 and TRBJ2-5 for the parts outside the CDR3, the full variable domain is EAGVVQSPRYKIIEKKQPVAFWCNPISGHNTLYWYLQNLGQGPELLIRYENEEAVDDSQLPKDRFSAERLKGVDSTLKIQPAELGDSAVYLCASSSGTGGFETQYFGPGTRLLVL.

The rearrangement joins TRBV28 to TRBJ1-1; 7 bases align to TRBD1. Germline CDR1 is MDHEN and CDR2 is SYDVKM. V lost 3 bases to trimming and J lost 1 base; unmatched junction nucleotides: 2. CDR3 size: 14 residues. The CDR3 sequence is CASSLGQKNTEAFF. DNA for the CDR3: TGTGCCAGCAGTTTGGGACAGAAGAACACTGAAGCTTTCTTT.